The 6 T cell receptor beta chains below all came from one sample that was sequenced in a study of T-cell reconstitution after alpha-beta-depleted transplantation in children. Researchers prepared the TCRbeta library using unique molecular identifiers, the study reports. TCRdb called the PCR reads again in MiXCR, with one record for every CDR3 protein. The table includes over 200,000 distinct CDR3 sequences, around 9.9% detected once. The input for sequencing was PBMCs, taken before TCRalphabeta/CD19-depleted stem cell transplant. These receptors were taken from a child under three years old with acute myeloid leukemia, due to receive a stem cell transplant.

This clonotype was counted at least ten times. The V and J genes are TRBV28 and TRBJ1-1; 7 nucleotides align to TRBD1. The CDR3 is 12 amino acids. V shed 7 bases and J 12 bases; nucleotides not matched to a gene: 11. Germline lookup yields CDR1 MDHEN and CDR2 SYDVKM. CDR3 coding DNA: TGTGCCAGCACCTCAAAGGGGGCGGATCCTTTCTTT. It encodes CASTSKGADPFF.

This clonotype was seen many times. V usage is TRBV11-3 and J usage is TRBJ2-1; TRBD2 agrees at 11 bases. CDR3 size: 15 residues. CDR1 and CDR2 (germline): SGHNT, YENEEA. V trimming: 3 bases; J trimming: 8 bases; junction bases outside the gene matches: 6. The CDR3 spells CASSFVLAGVDEQFF. The DNA for the CDR3 is TGTGCCAGCAGCTTCGTACTAGCGGGAGTCGATGAGCAGTTCTTC.

There are many counts of this clonotype. The rearrangement links TRBV12-3 or TRBV12-4 to TRBJ2-7; D gene ambiguous. CDR3 length equals 12 residues. V dropped 2 bases and J dropped 6 bases, with 8 bases sitting between them. The CDR3 here is CASSLRSGEQYF. CDR3 coding DNA: TGTGCCAGCAGTTTAAGGTCCGGCGAGCAGTACTTC.

This clonotype was observed at least ten times. The chain links TRBV7-9 to TRBJ2-3; 10 bases are a match to TRBD2. There are 15 residues in the CDR3. CDR1 and CDR2 (germline): SEHNR, FQNEAQ (reference sequence). V trimming: 4 bases; J trimming: 5 bases; junction bases outside the gene matches: 6. CDR3: CASSSLAGAGDTQYF. In DNA form, the CDR3 reads TGTGCCAGCAGCTCTCTAGCGGGAGCGGGAGATACGCAGTATTTT.

The sample holds many counts of this clonotype. The rearrangement joins TRBV30 to TRBJ1-5; D gene ambiguous. V was pared by 5 bases and J by 6 bases, with 14 bases between. CDR1 is GTSNPN, CDR2 SVGIG, per germline (reference sequence). The CDR3 consists of 13 residues. In DNA, the CDR3 is TGTGCCTGGGACCGACTAGCTGGTCAGCCCCAGCATTTT. Its translation is CAWDRLAGQPQHF.

With respect to this clonotype: A read error is possible here, since a much larger clone lies one base away. The rearrangement links TRBV20-1 to TRBJ2-1; D unresolved. In germline, CDR1 is DFQATT, CDR2 SNEGSKA (reference sequence). The CDR3 runs 12 residues. V was clipped by 7 bases and J by 9 bases, with 16 bases between them. CDR3 bases: TGCAGTGTTCCCTTGCCCTTCGGTGAGCAGTTCTTC. Translated: CSVPLPFGEQFF.